What follows are 2 T cell receptor beta chains derived from one specimen sequenced in a study of shared clonotypes between healthy human individuals. Assay: immunoSEQ multiplex PCR; the TCRdb copy retains only in-frame clones and omits some. The sample contains roughly 450,000 clones, around 79% of which appear only once. The sample comprised PBMCs. Receptor source: a woman between 40 and 50 years old in good health. Some clones in this sample may be carry-over from other donors' samples.

The rearrangement links TRBV7-9 to TRBJ1-1, with 9 nucleotides matching TRBD1. The germline V gene has CDR1 SEHNR and CDR2 FQNEAQ (reference sequence). This CDR3 contains 15 residues. The trim removed 4 bases at V and 1 base at J, leaving 4 bases unmatched. The CDR3 DNA reads TGTGCCAGCAGCTCAACAGGGGGCCAGAACACTGAAGCTTTCTTT. Its protein product is CASSSTGGQNTEAFF.

The chain carries TRBV7-6 and TRBJ1-4, with D possibly matching TRBD1 (5 bases). This CDR3 spans 17 amino acids. V gave up 4 bases and J gave up 0 bases, with 15 bases separating them. CDR1 and CDR2 (germline): SGHVS, FNYEAQ. This chain's CDR3 is CASSWGIDTATNEKLFF. The CDR3 DNA reads TGTGCCAGCAGCTGGGGGATTGACACTGCAACTAATGAAAAACTGTTTTTT.